This T cell receptor (beta chain) was sequenced in a study of blood T cells in healthy people across ages. This clonotype has a handful of counts. This CDR3 has 14 residues. Trimming pared 0 bases from V and 7 bases from J, leaving 10 bases between. Per germline, CDR1 SGDLS and CDR2 YYNGEE. Combining a sample-barcoded 5' primer with a J-beta primer mix, a second PCR ran for 7 to 11 cycles. TCRdb itself ran the 5' RACE reads through MiXCR, one entry per CDR3 protein. The sample lists about 730,000 distinct CDR3 sequences; roughly 43% were seen once. Sequencing was done on a sample of blood. The chain links TRBV9 to TRBJ1-4; D call uncertain. This sequence was found in a woman aged 55-69 years in good health. CDR3 in DNA: TGTGCCAGCAGCGTAGGACCCCCCGGTGAAAAACTGTTTTTT. It translates to CASSVGPPGEKLFF.